The TCR beta chain described here comes from a study of blood T cell repertoires in COVID-19. The CDR3 is 14 amino acids. CDR1 is MNHNS and CDR2 is SASEGT in the germline V gene. V shed 3 bases and J shed 7 bases, with 12 bases lying between them. Only in-frame clones appear in the TCRdb table, and some are missing; sequencing was by immunoSEQ multiplex PCR. The sample has 150,000 to 180,000 clones, around 83% seen once; the top ten hold 9% to 14%. The chain employs TRBV6-1 and TRBJ1-4; D is undetermined. Sequencing was carried out using peripheral blood. This sequence was found in an older woman with COVID-19, enrolled during active disease. CDR3 nucleotides: TGTGCCAGCAGTGATTATGAGGTCGGTGAAAAACTGTTTTTT. It translates to CASSDYEVGEKLFF.